This TCR beta chain was captured in a study of vaccination effects on CD4 cells after COVID-19. The germline V and J ends were trimmed by 6 bases and 0 bases, with 12 bases remaining between them. Germline CDR1 reads MNHEY; CDR2 reads SVGAGI. This CDR3 has 14 residues. The data were produced by immunoSEQ multiplex PCR, yet TCRdb's version contains in-frame clones alone and is incomplete. This table holds 26,000 or so clones, around three quarters found once. This clone occurred once. Its antigen is unknown. Antigen-specific CD4+ T cells were first expanded with viral peptide pools by the ViraFEST assay and only then sequenced. Following 10 days of culture, CD4+ T cells were isolated. The infection with SARS-CoV-2 (confirmed by PCR) occurred in this person between March and December 2020. A half-volume exchange with IL-2 medium occurred on days 3 and 7.

The material sequenced was CD4+ T cells from PBMCs cultured with HCoV-NL63 spike peptides, taken before COVID-19 vaccination. J is TRBJ2-7 and V is TRBV6-5; tentatively, D is TRBD2 (6 bases). The clonotype was recovered from a human donor who had a prior SARS-CoV-2 infection. The CDR3 is CASRQTGVSYEQYF. The CDR3 region has the DNA TGTGCCAGCAGGCAAACGGGGGTCTCCTACGAGCAGTACTTC.